This is a list of T cell receptor beta chains from one sample in a study of blood T cells in healthy people across ages. TCRdb passed the 5' RACE reads through MiXCR, listing each CDR3 protein once. The repertoire has around 1.1 million distinct CDR3 sequences, 35% to 45% of them found once; the top ten carry around 13%. Sequencing input: blood. These receptor sequences come from a man between 18 and 35 years old in good health. Each CDR3 is given with its conserved first and last residue. Each record gives: D gene, J gene, clone size, V gene, CDR3 protein, CDR3 DNA. D genes are given only for firm matches. Part of the rows lack a size; the others show once, few, many or a class for expanded clones.

.,TRBJ1-1,.,TRBV3-1,CASSQQILGQQNTEAFF,TGTGCCAGCAGCCAACAAATTCTAGGACAGCAGAACACTGAAGCTTTCTTT
TRBD2,TRBJ2-5,.,TRBV7-2,CASSTWVAGGETQYF,TGTGCCAGCAGTACATGGGTCGCGGGGGGGGAGACCCAGTACTTC
.,TRBJ1-2,.,TRBV7-9,CASSLASQCRINYGYTF,TGTGCCAGCAGCTTAGCCAGTCAGTGCAGGATCAACTATGGCTACACCTTC
.,TRBJ1-6,few,TRBV2,CASRGDRGSNSPLHF,TGTGCCAGCAGGGGGGATAGGGGAAGTAATTCACCCCTCCACTTT
.,TRBJ1-1,.,TRBV6-5,CASALREGYTEAFF,TGTGCCAGCGCGCTTCGTGAGGGATACACTGAAGCTTTCTTT
.,TRBJ1-5,few,TRBV20-1,CSAGAGALGNQPQHF,TGCAGTGCCGGCGCCGGAGCCTTGGGCAATCAGCCCCAGCATTTT
.,TRBJ1-2,.,TRBV30,CAWSVTGAYGYTF,TGTGCCTGGAGTGTAACGGGTGCCTATGGCTACACCTTC
TRBD1,TRBJ2-3,once,TRBV4-3,CASSTVGQADTQYF,TGCGCCAGCAGCACCGTTGGACAGGCAGATACGCAGTATTTT
.,TRBJ2-1,.,TRBV3-1,CASSQRPSTEQFF,TGTGCCAGCAGCCAGAGACCCAGCACTGAGCAGTTCTTC
TRBD1,TRBJ2-3,few,TRBV20-1,CSAGPGQGFTDTQYF,TGCAGTGCTGGGCCTGGACAGGGGTTCACAGATACGCAGTATTTT
.,TRBJ2-3,many,TRBV2,CASSGGFTDTQYF,TGTGCCAGCAGTGGGGGATTCACAGATACGCAGTATTTT
.,TRBJ2-4,.,TRBV2,CASRQESLLAKNIQYF,TGTGCCAGCAGGCAAGAGTCCCTCTTAGCCAAAAACATTCAGTACTTC
.,TRBJ2-3,few,TRBV11-2,CASSFTGRDTQYF,TGTGCCAGCAGCTTCACAGGGCGTGATACGCAGTATTTT
.,TRBJ2-5,.,TRBV7-8,CASSIQGGLETQYF,TGTGCCAGCAGCATACAGGGAGGGCTGGAGACCCAGTACTTC
.,TRBJ2-5,few,TRBV21-1,CASTNKLTQETQYF,TGTGCCAGCACCAATAAACTAACCCAAGAGACCCAGTACTTC
TRBD1,TRBJ2-4,.,TRBV18,CASSPDGRDRHYNEQYF,TGTGCCAGCTCACCAGATGGACGGGACAGGCACTACAATGAGCAGTACTTC